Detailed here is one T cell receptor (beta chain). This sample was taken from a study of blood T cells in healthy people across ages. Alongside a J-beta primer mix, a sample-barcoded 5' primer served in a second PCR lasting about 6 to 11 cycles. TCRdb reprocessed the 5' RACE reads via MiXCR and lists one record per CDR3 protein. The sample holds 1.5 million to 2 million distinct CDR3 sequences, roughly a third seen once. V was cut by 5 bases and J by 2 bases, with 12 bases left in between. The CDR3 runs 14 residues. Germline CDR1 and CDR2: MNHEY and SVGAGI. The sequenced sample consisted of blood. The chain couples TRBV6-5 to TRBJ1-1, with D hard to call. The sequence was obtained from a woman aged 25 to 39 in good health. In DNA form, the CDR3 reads TGTGCCAGCAGTCCTACTACAGTCAACACTGAAGCTTTCTTT. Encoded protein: CASSPTTVNTEAFF.